A single sample gave rise to the 12 T cell receptor beta chains below, sequenced in a study of blood T cell repertoires in COVID-19 (dated by TCRdb to 2018 to 2021). The method behind the library was the immunoSEQ multiplex PCR assay. Imported from immuneACCESS, the table was reduced by TCRdb to in-frame sequences with V and J called. These copies leave out some clones; in studies compared against another copy, an unresolved V gene accounts for under half, and the cause of the remainder is not known. The sample table records about 120,000 clones; 84% of these occur just once. The top ten clonotypes cover about 4% of the sample. The sequenced sample was PBMCs or T cells enriched from blood (not recorded which). The receptors derive from a woman under 40 who had recovered from COVID-19.

J is TRBJ2-1 and V is TRBV4-1; 11 nucleotides match TRBD2. CDR3 size: 16 residues. Trimming removed 5 bases from V and 7 bases from J; junction bases left unmatched: 10. Germline CDR1 and CDR2: MGHRA and YSYEKL. This chain's CDR3 is CASSFPASGRRNEQFF. CDR3 in DNA: TGCGCCAGCAGCTTTCCGGCTAGCGGGAGGAGGAATGAGCAGTTCTTC.

The chain couples TRBV15 to TRBJ2-3; D is ambiguous. CDR3 size: 14 residues. CDR1 LNHNV and CDR2 YYDKDF come from the germline V gene (reference sequence). V gave up 0 bases and J gave up 2 bases, with 6 bases separating them. The CDR3 loop is CATSRDYVTDTQYF. The CDR3 bases are TGTGCCACCAGCAGAGATTATGTCACAGATACGCAGTATTTT.

This clone is medium-sized in the sample. The chain couples TRBV30 to TRBJ2-7; the match to TRBD2 covers 9 bases. The CDR3 consists of 16 residues. Unmatched junction bases numbered 8, after V lost 0 bases and J lost 2 bases. Germline V gives CDR1 GTSNPN, CDR2 SVGIG (reference sequence). CDR3 region: CAWSVLAGRRAYEQYF. For the CDR3, the DNA is TGTGCCTGGAGTGTCCTAGCGGGAAGGAGGGCCTACGAGCAGTACTTC.

The V and J genes are TRBV14 and TRBJ2-7; a weak D match, TRBD2 (6 bases). The CDR3 covers 14 residues. Germline loops: CDR1 SGHDN, CDR2 FVKESK. Trimming took off 4 bases at V and 4 bases at J, with 14 bases between the two ends. The DNA of the CDR3 is TGTGCCAGCAGCCCGGGACTCCTAATATACGAGCAGTACTTC. Protein sequence: CASSPGLLIYEQYF.

This clone was seen ten or more times. The chain combines TRBV7-3 with TRBJ2-2; D not resolved. The germline V gene encodes CDR1 SGHTA and CDR2 FQGTGA. CDR3 length: 14 amino acids. V lost 5 bases, J lost 6 bases, and 13 bases lay in between. CDR3 DNA: TGTGCCAGCAGCCTCCTCAACTCGGCCGGGGAGCTGTTTTTT. Its protein product is CASSLLNSAGELFF. Full variable domain (missing parts from reference TRBV7-3 and TRBJ2-2): GAGVSQTPSNKVTEKGKYVELRCDPISGHTALYWYRQSLGQGPEFLIYFQGTGAADDSGLPNDRFFAVRPEGSVSTLKIQRTERGDSAVYLCASSLLNSAGELFFGEGSRLTVL.

The rearrangement joins TRBV2 to TRBJ1-1; 7 nucleotides match TRBD1. Looked up from germline, CDR1 is SNHLY and CDR2 is FYNNEI. The CDR3 has 12 amino acids. Trimming removed 6 bases from V and 10 bases from J; junction bases left unmatched: 8. The CDR3 region has the DNA TGTGCCAGCAGCAACATGAGGGGGCGAGCTTTCTTT. Protein product: CASSNMRGRAFF.

The chain recombines TRBV3-1 (or the pseudogene TRBV3-2) with TRBJ1-1; 10 positions match TRBD1. Germline CDR1 and CDR2: LGHDT and YNNKEL (reference sequence). The CDR3 is made up of 15 amino acids. The V segment lost 2 bases and the J segment 10 bases; nucleotides outside the gene matches: 10. For the CDR3, the DNA is TGTGCCAGCAGCCAAAATTCGGACAGGGGGATAAGAGCTTTCTTT. Its translation is CASSQNSDRGIRAFF.

The chain is built from TRBV13 and TRBJ2-7, with TRBD2 as a possible D gene (6 bases). V was shortened by 0 bases and J by 0 bases, with 12 bases between the two germline ends. The CDR3 runs 16 residues. The germline CDR1 and CDR2 sequences are PRHDT and FYEKMQ (reference sequence). CDR3 nucleotide sequence: TGTGCCAGCAGCTTAGGTACTAGCTCCTCCTCCTACGAGCAGTACTTC. It codes for CASSLGTSSSSYEQYF.

The chain carries TRBV3-1 (or the pseudogene TRBV3-2) and TRBJ2-2; TRBD2 matches 8 bases. The junction had 17 bases not matched to a gene; V was cut back by 1 base and J by 7 bases. Germline CDR1 and CDR2: LGHDT and YNNKEL (reference sequence). The CDR3 sequence is 19 residues long. This chain's CDR3 is CASSQVRLAPFLSGGELFF. CDR3 nucleotides: TGTGCCAGCAGCCAAGTCCGACTAGCGCCTTTTCTCTCGGGCGGGGAGCTGTTTTTT.

The rearrangement links TRBV30 to TRBJ2-7; tentative D call: TRBD2 (5 bases). This CDR3 has 15 residues. From germline, CDR1 is GTSNPN and CDR2 SVGIG (reference sequence). Trimming pared 5 bases from V and 5 bases from J, leaving 22 bases between. The CDR3 here is CAWDLGRAFFHEQYF. CDR3 nucleotides: TGTGCCTGGGACCTCGGGCGGGCTTTTTTTCACGAGCAGTACTTC. Based on the CDR3 plus reference TRBV30 and TRBJ2-7, the full variable domain is SQTIHQWPATLVQPVGSPLSLECTVEGTSNPNLYWYRQAAGRGLQLLFYSVGIGQISSEVPQNLSASRPQDRQFILSSKKLLLSDSGFYLCAWDLGRAFFHEQYFGPGTRLTVT.

The chain couples TRBV7-2 to TRBJ1-5, with 8 bases that match TRBD1. Germline lookup yields CDR1 SGHTA and CDR2 FQGNSA. The junction had 6 bases not matched to a gene; V was cut back by 1 base and J by 7 bases. The CDR3 length is 15 residues. The CDR3 coding sequence is TGTGCCAGCAGCTTAGGCAGGGGGCTTGGACAGCCCCAGCATTTT. Its protein product is CASSLGRGLGQPQHF.

The chain couples TRBV7-9 to TRBJ1-1; D is unresolved. Trimming took off 2 bases at V and 4 bases at J, with 8 bases between the two ends. The CDR3 has 13 residues. Germline CDR1 is SEHNR and CDR2 is FQNEAQ (reference sequence). CDR3 sequence (DNA): TGTGCCAGCAGCTTACCCCCGGGCACTGAAGCTTTCTTT. Translation: CASSLPPGTEAFF.